The rows below give T cell receptor beta chains drawn from one sample of a study of T cells in localized non-small cell lung cancer. Produced via immunoSEQ multiplex PCR; TCRdb's table is partial and in-frame only. The sample yields a few thousand clones, around a quarter seen once. Sequencing used lung tumor tissue, obtained before any cancer treatment. These receptors originate from an older female donor with stage III lung adenocarcinoma. Both conserved end residues are part of each CDR3. D genes are given only for firm matches. The size field is filled for only some rows; it gives once, few, many or a size class.

d_gene: .
j_gene: TRBJ2-7
abundance: medium-sized
v_gene: TRBV1
CDR3nt: TGCGCCAGCAGCACATCTCGGGAAAACGAGCAGTACTTC
CDR3aa: CASSTSRENEQYF

d_gene: .
j_gene: TRBJ1-2
abundance: few
v_gene: TRBV28
CDR3nt: TGTGCCAGCAGCCCCCCCGGGGGACTCCATGGCTACACCTTC
CDR3aa: CASSPPGGLHGYTF

d_gene: TRBD2
j_gene: TRBJ2-1
abundance: medium-sized
v_gene: TRBV11-3
CDR3nt: TGTGCCAGCAGCTTGGAAGGCAGCGGGAGGGCCTACAATGAGCAGTTCTTC
CDR3aa: CASSLEGSGRAYNEQFF

d_gene: .
j_gene: TRBJ2-7
abundance: .
v_gene: TRBV30
CDR3nt: TGTGCCTGCAAACAGGGAGAGCTGTACGAGCAGTACTTC
CDR3aa: CACKQGELYEQYF

d_gene: .
j_gene: TRBJ1-1
abundance: .
v_gene: TRBV6-8
CDR3nt: TGTGCCAGCACCCCCCGTCTTGGGACGAACACTGAAGCTTTCTTT
CDR3aa: CASTPRLGTNTEAFF

d_gene: .
j_gene: TRBJ2-7
abundance: .
v_gene: TRBV2
CDR3nt: TGTGCCAGCAGTGAGGCCACTACCTACGAGCAGTACTTC
CDR3aa: CASSEATTYEQYF

d_gene: TRBD1
j_gene: TRBJ1-2
abundance: .
v_gene: TRBV6-8
CDR3nt: TGTGCCACAGGGGGATCCTTCTATGGCTACACCTTC
CDR3aa: CATGGSFYGYTF

d_gene: .
j_gene: TRBJ2-7
abundance: few
v_gene: TRBV11-3
CDR3nt: TGTGCCAGCAGCTTGGCCGGGGTGGTTGCGGAGCAGTACTTC
CDR3aa: CASSLAGVVAEQYF

d_gene: TRBD1
j_gene: TRBJ2-3
abundance: few
v_gene: TRBV7-6
CDR3nt: TGTGCCAGCAGCTTCCTAACAGGGGGGCCAGATACGCAGTATTTT
CDR3aa: CASSFLTGGPDTQYF

d_gene: TRBD2
j_gene: TRBJ2-7
abundance: .
v_gene: TRBV11-3
CDR3nt: TGTGCCAGCAGCCGAAAGAGACTAGCGGGAGGACCCTACGAGCAGTACTTC
CDR3aa: CASSRKRLAGGPYEQYF

d_gene: .
j_gene: TRBJ2-2
abundance: .
v_gene: TRBV6-8
CDR3nt: TGTGCCAGCCGGAGAGCGGGCACCACCGGGGAGCTGTTTTTT
CDR3aa: CASRRAGTTGELFF

d_gene: TRBD1
j_gene: TRBJ1-3
abundance: .
v_gene: TRBV5-1
CDR3nt: TGCGCCAGCAGCTTATCGACAGGGTCTAATGGAAACACCATATATTTT
CDR3aa: CASSLSTGSNGNTIYF

d_gene: TRBD1
j_gene: TRBJ1-2
abundance: few
v_gene: TRBV28
CDR3nt: TGTGCCAGCAGTTTGTACAGGGGAGTGGATGGCTACACCTTC
CDR3aa: CASSLYRGVDGYTF

d_gene: .
j_gene: TRBJ2-2
abundance: .
v_gene: TRBV6-8
CDR3nt: TGTGCCAGCAGTGACTCACAGGACACCGGGGAGCTGTTTTTT
CDR3aa: CASSDSQDTGELFF

d_gene: .
j_gene: TRBJ1-1
abundance: few
v_gene: TRBV30
CDR3nt: TGTGCCTGGGGCGGGGGCAGGGCCGAAGGGACTGAAGCTTTCTTT
CDR3aa: CAWGGGRAEGTEAFF

d_gene: TRBD2
j_gene: TRBJ2-2
abundance: few
v_gene: TRBV6-8
CDR3nt: TGTGCCAGCAGTCACGGACTAGCATCCGGGGAGCTGTTTTTT
CDR3aa: CASSHGLASGELFF

d_gene: .
j_gene: TRBJ2-3
abundance: few
v_gene: TRBV10-3
CDR3nt: TGTGCCATCAGTGAGTCTGTGGAGGGGCCCGATACGCAGTATTTT
CDR3aa: CAISESVEGPDTQYF